This T cell receptor beta chain derives from a study of T-cell memory formation after mild COVID-19. Across the study: Among the donors, TCR clusters were largely specific to each donor. General study points: Clones that contracted from day 15 to 85 had balanced CD4/CD8; later expanders were CD4+ biased.

MiXCR, applied by TCRdb to the 5' RACE reads, yields one record per CDR3 protein. The sample has about 250,000 distinct CDR3 sequences; roughly 14% are singletons. A few counts support this clonotype. Its antigen is currently unknown. CDR1 and CDR2 (germline): DFQATT, SNEGSKA (reference sequence). The CDR3 has 12 residues. With 7 bases removed from V and 2 bases from J, the gap between germline ends came to 6 bases. The V and J genes are TRBV20-1 and TRBJ2-6; no firm D call. This TCR was sampled from an adult woman who had mild COVID-19 (a few samples of this study predate the infection). Cell type and time point are not known. The sequencing input was PBMCs or a T cell subset sorted from them (not recorded which). CDR3 DNA sequence: TGCAGTGTCCCAGCTGGGGCCAACGTCCTGACTTTC. It yields the protein CSVPAGANVLTF.